The 2 T cell receptor beta chains below come from one sample, sequenced in a study of T-cell memory formation after mild COVID-19. TCRdb reprocessed the 5' RACE reads with MiXCR, giving one entry per CDR3 protein. The sample has hundreds of thousands of distinct CDR3 sequences; 20% are singletons. Sequenced material: PBMCs or a T cell subset sorted from them (not recorded which). Receptors were obtained from an adult woman who had mild COVID-19 (a few samples of this study predate the infection). Cell type and time point are not known.

This clonotype was recorded many times. The rearrangement links TRBV18 to TRBJ2-3, with 8 bases identical to TRBD1. The V segment lost 0 bases and the J segment 2 bases; nucleotides outside the gene matches: 4. The CDR3 loop spans 16 amino acids. Germline V gives CDR1 KGHSH, CDR2 LQKENI. The CDR3 loop reads CASSPPDRAHTDTQYF. The CDR3, as DNA: TGTGCCAGCTCACCACCGGACAGGGCCCACACAGATACGCAGTATTTT. The full variable domain, its missing parts supplied by reference TRBV18 and TRBJ2-3, is NAGVMQNPRHLVRRRGQEARLRCSPMKGHSHVYWYRQLPEEGLKFMVYLQKENIIDESGMPKERFSAEFPKEGPSILRIQQVVRGDSAAYFCASSPPDRAHTDTQYFGPGTRLTVL.

This rearrangement joins TRBV29-1 to TRBJ2-7, with 9 bases that match TRBD1. Trimming cost V 2 bases and J 4 bases; bases outside gene matches: 6. Per the germline V gene, CDR1 is SQVTM and CDR2 is ANQGSEA. The CDR3 covers 14 residues. The CDR3 DNA reads TGCAGCGTTGAACCGGGACAGGGAAAGTACGAGCAGTACTTC. It is translated as CSVEPGQGKYEQYF.